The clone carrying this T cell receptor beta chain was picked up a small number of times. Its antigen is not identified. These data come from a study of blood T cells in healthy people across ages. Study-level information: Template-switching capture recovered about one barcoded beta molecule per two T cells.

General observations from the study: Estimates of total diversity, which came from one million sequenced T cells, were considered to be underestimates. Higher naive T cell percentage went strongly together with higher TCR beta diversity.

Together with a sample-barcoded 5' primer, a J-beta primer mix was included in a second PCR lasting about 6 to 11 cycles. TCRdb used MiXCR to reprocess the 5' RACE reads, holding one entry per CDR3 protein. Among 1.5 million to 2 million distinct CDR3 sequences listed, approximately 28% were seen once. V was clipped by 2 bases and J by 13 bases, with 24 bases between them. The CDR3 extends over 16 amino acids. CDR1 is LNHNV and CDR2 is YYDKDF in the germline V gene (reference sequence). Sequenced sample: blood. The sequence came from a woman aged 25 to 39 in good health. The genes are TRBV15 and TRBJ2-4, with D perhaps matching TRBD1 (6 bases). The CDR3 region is CATSRYIDTPGVGQYF. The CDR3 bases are TGTGCCACCAGCAGATATATAGACACCCCAGGGGTCGGGCAGTACTTC.